This T cell receptor beta chain was identified in a study of T cells in Graves' hyperthyroidism and ophthalmopathy. Study information: Blood was drawn when the patient was first diagnosed and still untreated.

Germline CDR1 is MDHEN and CDR2 is SYDVKM. This CDR3 region has 15 residues. Of note for this clonotype: A junction end diverges from the germline sequence, so it may reflect a read error.

Amplified regions were TCR beta CDR3 sequences from RNA transcripts. The TCR CDR3 first-round RT-PCR relied on the HTBI primer set. TCRdb re-called the multiplex PCR reads through MiXCR, storing one row per CDR3 protein. The data hold hundreds of thousands of distinct CDR3 sequences, with 15% to 20% observed a single time. The authors deemed Graves' hyperthyroidism stable absent ophthalmopathy progression within 18 months. Every diagnosis used clinical symptoms, serum thyroxine and TRAb, thyroid ultrasound and orbital computed tomography. The source is a woman aged 30 to 39 with Graves' hyperthyroidism. Sample: blood. The chain joins TRBV28 to TRBJ2-7, with D possibly being TRBD1 or TRBD2 (5 bases each). CDR3 loop: CASSSQGPGPYGQYF. The CDR3 coding sequence is TGTGCCAGCAGTTCCCAAGGGCCGGGACCCTACGGGCAGTACTTC.